This paragraph reports one T cell receptor beta chain. V lost 6 bases to trimming and J lost 7 bases; unmatched junction nucleotides: 5. The CDR3 spans 12 residues. Germline CDR1 and CDR2: MDHEN and SYDVKM. The data were obtained in a study of cytomegalovirus exposure and HLA in healthy donors. Both 60 Vbeta primers and 13 Jbeta primers went into the PCR. Measured with immunoSEQ multiplex PCR; TCRdb has only the in-frame clones, and not every one. The sample records about 140,000 clones, 65% to 80% being singletons. Sequencing input: PBMCs. The gene calls are TRBV28 and TRBJ1-1; 7 bases agree with TRBD1. The sequence derives from a male donor in good health and CMV-seropositive. For the CDR3, the DNA is TGTGCCAGCAGCTGGACAGGTATTGAAGCTTTCTTT. Its translation is CASSWTGIEAFF.